Included here is one T cell receptor beta chain sequence, with context. The antigen is undetermined. V lost 1 base to trimming and J lost 8 bases; unmatched junction nucleotides: 10. Germline CDR1 is SEHNR and CDR2 is FQNEAQ (reference sequence). The CDR3 sequence is 16 residues long. The data derive from a study of shared clonotypes between healthy human individuals. The deep-level immunoSEQ assay was used. For sorted subsets, about 200 ng DNA per replicate equaled approximately 32,000 T cell genomes. The repertoire was sequenced with immunoSEQ multiplex PCR; TCRdb's copy has only in-frame clones and lacks some. The sample contains under 1 million clones, 96% of which appear only once. The naive CD8 subset, CD45RO-negative cells positively selected for CCR7, excluded terminally differentiated effector memory CD45RA+ cells. General study points: Rarefaction exposed incomplete sorted-subset sequencing despite large depth. Clonotype sharing levels among donors were expected to vary with sequencing depth.

Sequences were obtained from naive CD8+ T cells sorted from blood. The receptor's source is a man aged 25-40 years in good health. V is TRBV7-9 and J is TRBJ2-1; 8 nucleotides agree with TRBD2. The CDR3 DNA follows: TGTGCCAGCAGCTTAGACAGCGGGAGTAACAGCTATGAGCAGTTCTTC. Translation: CASSLDSGSNSYEQFF. The full variable domain, with the rest looked up from reference TRBV7-9 and TRBJ2-1, is DTGVSQNPRHKITKRGQNVTFRCDPISEHNRLYWYRQTLGQGPEFLTYFQNEAQLEKSRLLSDRFSAERPKGSFSTLEIQRTEQGDSAMYLCASSLDSGSNSYEQFFGPGTRLTVL.